The 7 T cell receptor beta chains in this list originate from one sample, sequenced in a study of blood T cell repertoires in COVID-19. Data came from immunoSEQ multiplex PCR; TCRdb stores just in-frame clones and leaves some out. This table holds about 170,000 clones, more than 75% found once. The sample comprised peripheral blood. Receptors originate from a man aged 50 to 60 who had recovered from COVID-19.

The chain links TRBV4-1 to TRBJ1-5, with D possibly being TRBD1 (5 bases). Trimming left V 0 bases short and J 5 bases short, with 11 bases between. Looked up from germline, CDR1 is MGHRA and CDR2 is YSYEKL. There are 15 residues in the CDR3. The CDR3 DNA is TGCGCCAGCAGCCAAGATTGGGGGGGTTATCAGCCCCAGCATTTT. This translates into CASSQDWGGYQPQHF.

The chain has TRBV6-1 and TRBJ1-1; 9 nucleotides match TRBD1. The CDR3 runs 15 residues. Trimming took 3 bases from V and 2 from J; bases not matched to a gene: 4. CDR1 MNHNS and CDR2 SASEGT come from the germline V gene. The CDR3 DNA reads TGTGCCAGCAGTGATAATACAGGGGGCAACACTGAAGCTTTCTTT. Translated, it gives CASSDNTGGNTEAFF.

V and J are TRBV5-1 and TRBJ1-2; TRBD1 matches at 7 bases. The CDR3 sequence is 14 residues long. The V gene's germline CDR1 is SGHRS and CDR2 YFSETQ. Trimming at V came to 3 bases and at J to 3 bases, leaving 5 bases not matched to a gene. CDR3 in DNA: TGCGCCAGCAGCTCCCTAACAGGGGACTATGGCTACACCTTC. It yields the protein CASSSLTGDYGYTF.

The V and J genes are TRBV15 and TRBJ1-5; TRBD1 might be the D (5 bases). The CDR3 is 14 residues long. Trimming took off 8 bases at V and 5 bases at J, with 16 bases between the two ends. Germline assignment: CDR1 LNHNV and CDR2 YYDKDF (reference sequence). CDR3 in amino acids: CATDSGTRDQPQHF. The CDR3 DNA is TGTGCCACCGATAGCGGGACCCGTGATCAGCCCCAGCATTTT. Based on the CDR3 plus reference TRBV15 and TRBJ1-5, the full variable domain is DAMVIQNPRYQVTQFGKPVTLSCSQTLNHNVMYWYQQKSSQAPKLLFHYYDKDFNNEADTPDNFQSRRPNTSFCFLDIRSPGLGDTAMYLCATDSGTRDQPQHFGDGTRLSIL.

The chain's CDR3 is CASSLPSGGAGDTQYF. The CDR3 region has the DNA TGTGCCAGCAGCTTACCTAGCGGGGGGGCAGGGGATACGCAGTATTTT. The chain couples TRBV5-4 to TRBJ2-3; 12 nucleotides align to TRBD2. This CDR3 region has 16 residues. Germline V CDR1 and CDR2: SGHNT, YYREEE (reference sequence). J was trimmed by 6 bases and V by 2 bases; bases with no gene match: 7.

The J gene is TRBJ2-1, the V gene TRBV10-3; D is unresolved. V shed 0 bases and J shed 8 bases, with 14 bases lying between them. The CDR3 has 15 residues. CDR1 is ENHRY and CDR2 is SYGVKD in the germline V gene. CDR3 coding DNA: TGTGCCATCAGTGAGTCAAGCAGGTTACAAGATGAGCAGTTCTTC. The encoded protein is CAISESSRLQDEQFF.

The V gene is TRBV6-6, the J gene TRBJ2-7, with TRBD2 identical over 9 bases. The J segment lost 6 bases and the V segment lost 6 bases, leaving 9 bases of the junction unmatched. CDR1 and CDR2 from the germline V gene are MNHNY and SVGAGI (reference sequence). This CDR3 has 14 residues. The CDR3 is CASRHTAGGPEQYF. CDR3 DNA sequence: TGTGCCAGCAGGCACACGGCGGGGGGGCCCGAGCAGTACTTC.